This T cell receptor beta chain originates from a study of identical twins. Study-level points and caveats: The models systematically underestimated how much out-of-frame TCR alpha was shared in monozygotic twins. Zero-insertion findings could be partly confounded by invariant cells (MAIT and iNKT cells).

This clonotype has more than one count but fewer than ten. Its specificity is unknown. Trimming took off 2 bases at V and 8 bases at J, with 12 bases between the two ends. The CDR3 is made up of 13 amino acids. The germline V gene encodes CDR1 MNHEY and CDR2 SMNVEV (reference sequence). A universal primer site came from template switching; cDNA carried unique molecular identifiers. TCRdb fed the 5' RACE reads into MiXCR, producing one record per CDR3 protein. The profile shows about 300,000 distinct CDR3 sequences, over 9% of them singletons. These data were likewise used in another study, on yellow fever vaccine responses in identical twins.

This chain connects TRBV27 to TRBJ1-2; a weak D match, TRBD1 (5 bases). Sequencing input: CD8+ T cells sorted from blood. This clonotype was obtained from a woman aged 18-29 years in good health. This CDR3 is CASSLNQGGGYTF. The DNA of the CDR3 is TGTGCCAGCAGTTTAAATCAGGGCGGAGGCTACACCTTC.